This is a list of T cell receptor beta chains from one sample in a study of cytomegalovirus exposure and HLA in healthy donors. Method: immunoSEQ multiplex PCR; TCRdb's copy keeps in-frame clones and lacks some. The sample includes tens of thousands of clones. Sequencing input: PBMCs. The receptor source for this set is a male donor in good health and CMV-seronegative. CDR3s include the opening cysteine and the closing phenylalanine or tryptophan. The D gene is left open where the match is weak.

j_call,d_call,v_call,cdr3_nt,cdr3_aa
TRBJ1-3,.,TRBV5-4,TGTGCCAGCAGCTTCGCACTCAACTCTGGAAACACCATATATTTT,CASSFALNSGNTIYF
TRBJ1-5,TRBD1,TRBV28,TGTGCCAGCAGGAATTTGGACAGGGCTAAGGGTATCAATCAGCCCCAGCATTTT,CASRNLDRAKGINQPQHF
TRBJ2-2,TRBD2,TRBV6-5,TGTGCCAGTAGGGCTAGCGGGACGAACACCGGGGAGCTGTTTTTT,CASRASGTNTGELFF
TRBJ1-1,.,TRBV10-2,TGCGCCAGCAGTGAATACAGGAACACTGAAGCTTTCTTT,CASSEYRNTEAFF
TRBJ2-2,.,TRBV5-1,TGCGCCAGCAGCTTGGTTTTGGAGTTGAGCACCGGGGAGCTGTTTTTT,CASSLVLELSTGELFF
TRBJ1-3,TRBD1,TRBV9,TGTGCCAGCAGCCCAAACAGGGGAGGCGGCTCTGGAAACACCATATATTTT,CASSPNRGGGSGNTIYF
TRBJ2-7,TRBD2,TRBV27,TGTGCCAGCAGTTTAGTGACTAGCGGGAGAGCGCCCTACGAGCAGTACTTC,CASSLVTSGRAPYEQYF
TRBJ2-3,.,TRBV7-3,TGTGCCAGCAGCTTAACTCCGACTAGAACCCTCACAGATACGCAGTATTTT,CASSLTPTRTLTDTQYF
TRBJ2-7,.,TRBV19,TGTGCCAGTAGTATCGAAAGCCGCCGGAGTGGGCAGTACTTC,CASSIESRRSGQYF
TRBJ1-4,.,TRBV19,TGTGCCAGTAGTATCTGGCAGGCCACTAATGAAAAACTGTTTTTT,CASSIWQATNEKLFF
TRBJ1-2,.,TRBV27,TGTGCCAGCAGCGCACAGGGATTCTATGGCTACACCTTC,CASSAQGFYGYTF
TRBJ2-2,.,TRBV4-1,TGCGCCAGCAGCCAGGGGCCGGCTAGGGTTACCGGGGAGCTGTTTTTT,CASSQGPARVTGELFF
TRBJ2-5,.,TRBV6-5,TGTGCCAGCAGGCTCAGGGAGGAAGAGACCCAGTACTTC,CASRLREEETQYF
TRBJ2-7,.,TRBV15,TGTGCCACCAGCAGAGGCGGGACCTACGAGCAGTACTTC,CATSRGGTYEQYF
TRBJ1-6,.,TRBV27,TGTGCCAGCAGTTCTCTCCCCAATTCACCCCTCCACTTT,CASSSLPNSPLHF
TRBJ1-1,TRBD1,TRBV5-5,TGTGCCAGCACCCCGCCGGGGACAGTGAACACTGAAGCTTTCTTT,CASTPPGTVNTEAFF
TRBJ2-1,.,TRBV4-2,TGTGCCAGCAGCCAAGATCGGCGGGGCTACAATGAGCAGTTCTTC,CASSQDRRGYNEQFF
TRBJ2-1,TRBD2,TRBV7-9,TGTGCCAGCAGCTTACCCCCTAGCGGGAGTTCCAATGAGCAGTTCTTC,CASSLPPSGSSNEQFF